The 13 T cell receptor beta chains presented below share a single source sample, sequenced in a study of T cells in tumors after PD-1 blockade (dated 2019 in TCRdb). The library was generated by the immunoSEQ multiplex PCR assay. In TCRdb, the immuneACCESS table is reduced to in-frame sequences with V and J assigned. These tables do not hold every clone; where another copy was compared, an unresolved V gene accounts for under half, and the others remain unexplained. The sample records approximately 15,000 clones, around four fifths of which are singletons. Together, the top ten hold 25% of the sample. The time point label, as the study defines it: after anti-PD-1 therapy. This specimen consisted of PBMCs, obtained after anti-PD-1 treatment. These TCRs come from a human donor with basal cell carcinoma.

In this sample, this clone turned up a few times. The rearrangement joins TRBV7-8 to TRBJ2-1, with 13 bases identical to TRBD2. With V trimmed by 5 bases and J by 2 bases, 9 bases remained unmatched. From germline, CDR1 is SGHVS and CDR2 FQNEAQ. The CDR3 runs 18 residues. CDR3 in amino acids: CASSPGLAGINPYNEQFF. CDR3 coding DNA: TGTGCCAGCAGCCCGGGACTAGCGGGAATCAACCCCTACAATGAGCAGTTCTTC.

The rearrangement links TRBV28 to TRBJ2-7, with D unresolved. Trimming pared 3 bases from V and 3 bases from J, leaving 6 bases between. Germline assignment: CDR1 MDHEN and CDR2 SYDVKM. CDR3 length: 12 residues. Written as DNA, the CDR3 is TGTGCCAGCAGTTTTTCGGGCTACGAGCAGTACTTC. This encodes CASSFSGYEQYF.

V and J are TRBV3-1 (or the pseudogene TRBV3-2) and TRBJ2-2, with 8 bases matching TRBD2. The junction had 10 bases not matched to a gene; V was cut back by 1 base and J by 6 bases. Germline CDR1 is LGHDT and CDR2 is YNNKEL (reference sequence). CDR3 length: 17 residues. The CDR3 DNA reads as TGTGCCAGCAGCCAAGGGGGGTGGACTAGCTTTCCCGGGGAGCTGTTTTTT. Translating gives CASSQGGWTSFPGELFF.

V is TRBV7-7 and J is TRBJ2-1, with TRBD1 as a possible D gene (5 bases). V was pared by 1 base and J by 8 bases, with 15 bases between. There are 15 residues in the CDR3. Germline V gene sequence: CDR1 SSHAT, CDR2 FNYEAQ (reference sequence). CDR3 nucleotide sequence: TGTGCCAGCAGCTTAGGGGGCAGCAGTAGAGATGAGCAGTTCTTC. Its translation is CASSLGGSSRDEQFF.

The chain carries TRBV19 and TRBJ2-1; 9 nucleotides match TRBD1. CDR1 is LNHDA and CDR2 is SQIVND in the germline V gene (reference sequence). V dropped 4 bases and J dropped 1; count of bases not matched to a gene: 2. This CDR3 is 15 amino acids long. The CDR3 sequence is CASSRGTGSYNEQFF. CDR3 nucleotide sequence: TGTGCCAGTAGTAGGGGGACAGGGTCCTACAATGAGCAGTTCTTC.

This CDR3 reads CASSFSRAYEQYF. The DNA of the CDR3 is TGTGCCAGCAGCTTCAGTAGAGCCTACGAGCAGTACTTC. The chain carries TRBV2 and TRBJ2-7; D is unresolved. The length of the CDR3 is 13 residues. The germline V gene has CDR1 SNHLY and CDR2 FYNNEI. V lost 6 bases, J lost 2 bases, and 11 bases lay in between.

This clone showed up just once. The gene calls are TRBV18 and TRBJ1-4; D remains ambiguous. From germline, CDR1 is KGHSH and CDR2 LQKENI. V lost 2 bases and J 7 bases, leaving 14 bases between the germline ends. This CDR3 has 15 residues. CDR3 sequence: CASSPNVGLGEKLFF. As DNA, the CDR3 is TGTGCCAGCTCACCAAATGTGGGCCTGGGTGAAAAACTGTTTTTT.

This clone appeared a few times. The chain links TRBV5-1 to TRBJ2-7; TRBD2 aligns across 8 bases. Germline-derived CDR1 and CDR2 are SGHRS and YFSETQ. Germline trimming cut 4 bases from V and 3 bases from J; bases unmatched to any gene: 3. The CDR3 totals 13 residues. The CDR3 sequence is CASSPGGGYEQYF. CDR3 DNA sequence: TGCGCCAGCAGCCCCGGGGGGGGCTACGAGCAGTACTTC.

V and J are TRBV30 and TRBJ2-3; 13 bases agree with TRBD2. Germline trimming cut 5 bases from V and 3 bases from J; bases unmatched to any gene: 8. In germline, CDR1 is GTSNPN, CDR2 SVGIG (reference sequence). The CDR3 sequence is 16 residues long. In DNA, the CDR3 is TGTGCCTGGGGGGGACTAGCGGGATTGAGGACAGATACGCAGTATTTT. It is translated as CAWGGLAGLRTDTQYF.

The chain carries TRBV28 and TRBJ2-1; TRBD2 aligns across 10 bases. The CDR3 covers 16 residues. Trimming took 6 bases from V and 2 from J; bases not matched to a gene: 7. Looked up from germline, CDR1 is MDHEN and CDR2 is SYDVKM. The DNA for the CDR3 is TGTGCCAGCAGGCGAGGACTAGCGGCCACCTACAATGAGCAGTTCTTC. Its translation is CASRRGLAATYNEQFF.

The J gene is TRBJ1-2, the V gene TRBV3-1 (or the pseudogene TRBV3-2), with a tentative D call TRBD1 (5 bases). Germline V CDR1 and CDR2: LGHDT, YNNKEL (reference sequence). The CDR3 length is 12 residues. Deletions cut 4 bases from V and 10 bases from J, with 13 bases between. As DNA, the CDR3 is TGTGCCAGCAGCCCGCAGGGAAGAGTCTACACCTTC. Protein: CASSPQGRVYTF.

CDR3 in DNA: TGCGCCAGCAGCCAGTTTAGCGGGAGTGACACAGATACGCAGTATTTT. Translated, it gives CASSQFSGSDTDTQYF. The chain combines TRBV4-1 with TRBJ2-3; 9 bases agree with TRBD2. The CDR3 spans 16 residues. The germline gives CDR1 MGHRA, CDR2 YSYEKL. J gave up 2 bases and V 3 bases, and 6 bases lay outside the gene matches.

Here the CDR3 DNA reads TGTGCCTGGACCAAGTTGGGTAGCTCCTACGAGCAGTACTTC. It yields the protein CAWTKLGSSYEQYF. The chain joins TRBV30 to TRBJ2-7; D is unclear. The V end was cut by 4 bases, the J end by 0 bases, with 13 bases between. The CDR3 covers 14 residues. The germline V gene encodes CDR1 GTSNPN and CDR2 SVGIG (reference sequence).